This is a list of T cell receptor beta chains from one sample in a study of blood T cell repertoires in COVID-19. The table came from immunoSEQ multiplex PCR; TCRdb's copy has only in-frame clones and leaves some out. Of some 70,000 clones listed, about nine tenths were seen once; the top ten hold approximately 6.8%. Sequenced material: peripheral blood. These receptors all come from a woman in her seventies with acute or convalescent COVID-19. The conserved cysteine and the conserved F or W are not part of the CDR3 here.

j_call	cdr3_length	v_call	cdr3_aa
TRBJ1-1	14	TRBV5-1	ASSSYDTTMNTEAF
TRBJ2-1	13	TRBV9	ASSVNGRDYNEQF
TRBJ2-5	13	TRBV30	AWSPNLGSQETQY
TRBJ2-7	12	TRBV7-2	ASSLAVRLYEQY
TRBJ1-1	14	TRBV27	ASRKSGQSWNTEAF
TRBJ1-1	13	TRBV18	ASSPIQGATTEAF
TRBJ1-2	11	TRBV12-3/TRBV12-4	ASTQTGGYGYT
TRBJ2-1	17	TRBV24-1	ATSDLGLAGGPQIGEQF
TRBJ2-1	13	TRBV2	ASILTSGISGEQF
TRBJ2-7	13	TRBV6-5	ASRPTGGVRGEQY
TRBJ1-1	11	TRBV6-5	ASSRTENTEAF
TRBJ2-3	10	TRBV5-1	ASSFLTDTQY
TRBJ2-3	11	TRBV29-1	SVGTGGTDTQY
TRBJ1-5	15	TRBV5-6	ASSLATDRGGSQPQH
TRBJ2-5	12	TRBV14	ASSRPFGVETQY
TRBJ2-2	13	TRBV7-9	ASSSSSGGTGELF
TRBJ2-3	14	TRBV7-2	ASSSNSGRSTDTQY
TRBJ2-7	9	TRBV29-1	SGRDSYEQY
TRBJ1-1	9	TRBV3-1/TRBV3-2	ASSQGRKAF
TRBJ2-5	10	TRBV6-5	ASHDRVETQY
TRBJ2-7	13	TRBV2	ASSEGTGSFYEQY
TRBJ1-6	13	TRBV4-2	ASSQEDSYNSPLH
TRBJ1-6	13	TRBV9	ASSVAPWANSPLH
TRBJ1-1	11	TRBV30	AWSGRDPGEAF
TRBJ2-3	12	TRBV5-1	ASVREAGADTQY
TRBJ2-6	15	TRBV7-2	ASSQRYPGTGGFLTA
TRBJ1-1	11	TRBV6-2/TRBV6-3	ASSSYDSTEAF
TRBJ2-2	14	TRBV11-3	ASSLDPGKNTGELF
TRBJ1-5	15	TRBV4-1	ASSQDPGTADNQPQH
TRBJ2-4	18	TRBV7-6	ASSSLTGTSGTLAKNIQY
TRBJ2-2	11	TRBV12-3/TRBV12-4	ASRGRNTGELF
TRBJ1-4	11	TRBV10-3	AISGTDGEKLF
TRBJ2-7	13	TRBV5-4	ASSPQRTSSYEQY
TRBJ1-5	10	TRBV6-5	ASTQGVQPQH
TRBJ2-6	18	TRBV5-1	ASSLTSTGTLSAGANVLT
TRBJ1-2	8	TRBV20-1	SASPRLHT
TRBJ2-2	14	TRBV10-1	ASSESYGECAGELF
TRBJ2-1	11	TRBV9	ASSVDSANEQF
TRBJ1-5	13	TRBV19	ASSIPGNGNQPQH
TRBJ1-2	11	TRBV14	ASSQGTGSSYT
TRBJ1-5	13	TRBV5-1	ASSLSAGSNQPQH